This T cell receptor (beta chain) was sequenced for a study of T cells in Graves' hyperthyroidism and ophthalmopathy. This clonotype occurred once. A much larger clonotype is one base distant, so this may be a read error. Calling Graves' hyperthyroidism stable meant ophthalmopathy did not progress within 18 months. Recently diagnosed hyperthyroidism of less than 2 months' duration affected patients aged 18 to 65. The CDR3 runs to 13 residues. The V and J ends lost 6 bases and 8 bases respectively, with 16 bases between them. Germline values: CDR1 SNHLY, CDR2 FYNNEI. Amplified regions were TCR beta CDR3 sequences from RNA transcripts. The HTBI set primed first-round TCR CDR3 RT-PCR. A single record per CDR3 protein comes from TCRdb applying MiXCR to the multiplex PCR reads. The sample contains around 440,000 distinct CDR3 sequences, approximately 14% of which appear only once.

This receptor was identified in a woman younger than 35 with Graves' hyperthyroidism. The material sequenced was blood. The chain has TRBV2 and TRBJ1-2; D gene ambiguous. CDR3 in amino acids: CASRETYLNGYTF. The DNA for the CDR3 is TGTGCCAGCAGGGAGACGTACCTGAACGGCTACACCTTC.